The clone carrying this T cell receptor beta chain was found many times. What it binds is not known. As it was prepared, the TCRbeta library received unique molecular identifiers. TCRdb re-called the PCR reads through MiXCR, storing one row per CDR3 protein. Of 250,000 to 300,000 distinct CDR3 sequences in the sample, around a tenth were seen once. The source of the sample is a study of T-cell reconstitution after alpha-beta-depleted transplantation in children. Findings and limits, study-wide: Surviving thymic progenitors and recipient T cells were the source of high TCRbeta diversity at day 60 in some patients. Several hundred expanded graft clones reportedly were the source of alpha-beta T cells about two months after transplant. T-cell counts and diversity at one year post-transplant came mainly from newly produced T cells.

CDR3 size: 14 residues. Germline V gives CDR1 SGHRS, CDR2 YFSETQ. Trimming at V came to 1 base and at J to 5 bases, leaving 6 bases not matched to a gene. The chain employs TRBV5-1 and TRBJ2-7, with TRBD1 identical over 7 bases. Material: peripheral blood, obtained 180 days after TCRalphabeta/CD19-depleted stem cell transplant. The sequence was collected from a male patient aged 2 to 10 who had a stem cell transplant for chronic granulomatous disease, so the T cells may come from the graft donor. CDR3 region: CASSLKGARDEQYF. As DNA, the CDR3 is TGCGCCAGCAGCTTGAAGGGGGCACGCGACGAGCAGTACTTC.